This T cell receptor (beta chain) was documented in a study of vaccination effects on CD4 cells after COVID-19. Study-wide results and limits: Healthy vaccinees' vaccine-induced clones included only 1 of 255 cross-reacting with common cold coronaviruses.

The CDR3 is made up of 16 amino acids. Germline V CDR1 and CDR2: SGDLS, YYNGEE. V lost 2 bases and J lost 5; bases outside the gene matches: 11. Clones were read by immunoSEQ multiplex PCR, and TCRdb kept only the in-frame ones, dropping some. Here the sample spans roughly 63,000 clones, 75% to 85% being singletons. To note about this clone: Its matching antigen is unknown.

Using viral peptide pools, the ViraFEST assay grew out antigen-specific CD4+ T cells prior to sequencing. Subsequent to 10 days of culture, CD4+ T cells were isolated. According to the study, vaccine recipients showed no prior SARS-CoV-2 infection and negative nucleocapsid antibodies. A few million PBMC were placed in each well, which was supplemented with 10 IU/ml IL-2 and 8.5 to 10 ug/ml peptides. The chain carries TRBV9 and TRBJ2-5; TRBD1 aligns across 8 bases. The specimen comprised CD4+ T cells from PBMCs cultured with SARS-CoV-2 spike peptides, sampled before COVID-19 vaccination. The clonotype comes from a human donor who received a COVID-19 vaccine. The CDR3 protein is CASSVAGGPNGETQYF. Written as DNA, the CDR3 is TGTGCCAGCAGCGTTGCAGGGGGCCCTAACGGGGAGACCCAGTACTTC.